A selection of T cell receptor beta chains follows, all from one sample in a study of T cells in Graves' hyperthyroidism and ophthalmopathy. TCRdb used MiXCR to reprocess the multiplex PCR reads, holding one entry per CDR3 protein. The table shows about 350,000 distinct CDR3 sequences, with about 15% occurring only once. The sequenced sample was blood. These receptors all stem from a woman between 25 and 40 years old with Graves' hyperthyroidism. Both conserved end residues are part of each CDR3. Each record gives: CDR3 protein, CDR3 DNA, J gene, D gene, clone size, V gene. The D gene is left open where the match is weak. Size values are once, few and many counts, or a class for expanded clones, and some rows have none.

cdr3_aa: CSVEGTAESYGYTF
cdr3_nt: TGCAGCGTTGAAGGAACAGCTGAAAGCTATGGCTACACCTTC
j_call: TRBJ1-2
d_call: .
clone_size: .
v_call: TRBV29-1

cdr3_aa: CASSYSTGADSEAFF
cdr3_nt: TGTGCCAGCAGTTATTCGACAGGGGCAGACTCTGAAGCTTTCTTT
j_call: TRBJ1-1
d_call: TRBD1
clone_size: many
v_call: TRBV12-3/TRBV12-4

cdr3_aa: CAISETNEQYF
cdr3_nt: TGTGCCATCAGTGAGACTAACGAGCAGTACTTC
j_call: TRBJ2-7
d_call: .
clone_size: many
v_call: TRBV10-3

cdr3_aa: CASSGRGTVNEQFF
cdr3_nt: TGTGCCAGCAGTGGACGCGGGACAGTTAATGAGCAGTTCTTC
j_call: TRBJ2-1
d_call: .
clone_size: many
v_call: TRBV6-1

cdr3_aa: CASRLAGTGDYEQYF
cdr3_nt: TGTGCCAGCAGGCTAGCAGGGACAGGGGATTACGAGCAGTACTTC
j_call: TRBJ2-7
d_call: TRBD1
clone_size: many
v_call: TRBV12-3/TRBV12-4

cdr3_aa: CASSFSGELYNEQFF
cdr3_nt: TGTGCCAGCAGTTTCAGCGGAGAACTCTACAATGAGCAGTTCTTC
j_call: TRBJ2-1
d_call: .
clone_size: many
v_call: TRBV27

cdr3_aa: CASSDYTDSPLHF
cdr3_nt: TGTGCCAGCAGCGATTACACTGATTCACCCCTCCACTTT
j_call: TRBJ1-6
d_call: .
clone_size: many
v_call: TRBV11-2

cdr3_aa: CASSLRARETQYF
cdr3_nt: TGTGCCAGCAGCTTACGGGCTCGAGAGACCCAGTACTTC
j_call: TRBJ2-5
d_call: .
clone_size: many
v_call: TRBV7-2

cdr3_aa: CASSFTSGGTQETQYF
cdr3_nt: TGTGCCAGCAGCTTTACTAGCGGGGGGACACAAGAGACCCAGTACTTC
j_call: TRBJ2-5
d_call: TRBD2
clone_size: .
v_call: TRBV7-6

cdr3_aa: CAWRQTGGHYEQYF
cdr3_nt: TGTGCCTGGAGGCAGACAGGGGGTCACTACGAGCAGTACTTC
j_call: TRBJ2-7
d_call: TRBD1
clone_size: .
v_call: TRBV30

cdr3_aa: CASSQGRQWGSPLHF
cdr3_nt: TGTGCCAGCAGCCAAGGTCGACAGTGGGGTTCACCCCTCCACTTT
j_call: TRBJ1-6
d_call: .
clone_size: .
v_call: TRBV3-1

cdr3_aa: CASSDGGLKKLFF
cdr3_nt: TGTGCCAGCAGTGATGGGGGGTTGAAAAAACTGTTTTTT
j_call: TRBJ1-4
d_call: .
clone_size: .
v_call: TRBV2

cdr3_aa: CSSGTARGRGTQYF
cdr3_nt: TGTTCCAGCGGTACGGCGCGGGGAAGGGGGACCCAGTACTTC
j_call: TRBJ2-5
d_call: .
clone_size: .
v_call: TRBV6-1

cdr3_aa: CASSETGIHYGYTF
cdr3_nt: TGTGCCAGCAGCGAGACCGGGATACACTATGGCTACACCTTC
j_call: TRBJ1-2
d_call: .
clone_size: many
v_call: TRBV12-3/TRBV12-4

cdr3_aa: CSAGGLLGYTF
cdr3_nt: TGCAGTGCTGGGGGTCTTCTTGGCTACACCTTC
j_call: TRBJ1-2
d_call: .
clone_size: many
v_call: TRBV20-1

cdr3_aa: CASSQALYSEQFF
cdr3_nt: TGTGCCAGCAGCCAAGCTCTTTACAGTGAGCAGTTCTTC
j_call: TRBJ2-1
d_call: .
clone_size: .
v_call: TRBV4-2

cdr3_aa: CSAPRPPRSDEQFF
cdr3_nt: TGCAGTGCTCCAAGACCGCCCCGGTCCGATGAGCAGTTCTTC
j_call: TRBJ2-1
d_call: .
clone_size: .
v_call: TRBV20-1

cdr3_aa: CASSFRSGYTF
cdr3_nt: TGTGCCAGCAGTTTTCGCTCTGGCTACACCTTC
j_call: TRBJ1-2
d_call: .
clone_size: many
v_call: TRBV28

cdr3_aa: CASSEWGANEKLFF
cdr3_nt: TGTGCCAGCAGTGAGTGGGGAGCTAATGAAAAACTGTTTTTT
j_call: TRBJ1-4
d_call: .
clone_size: .
v_call: TRBV6-1

cdr3_aa: CASSQTSGRRETQYF
cdr3_nt: TGTGCCAGCAGCCAGACTAGCGGGAGGAGAGAGACCCAGTACTTC
j_call: TRBJ2-5
d_call: TRBD2
clone_size: many
v_call: TRBV11-2

cdr3_aa: CASSGRLAGGSRNEEYF
cdr3_nt: TGTGCCAGCAGTGGGAGACTAGCGGGAGGTTCTCGGAATGAAGAGTACTTC
j_call: TRBJ2-5
d_call: TRBD2
clone_size: many
v_call: TRBV28

cdr3_aa: CATSDPSSEVKNIQYF
cdr3_nt: TGTGCCACCAGTGACCCCTCATCGGAGGTAAAAAACATTCAGTACTTC
j_call: TRBJ2-4
d_call: .
clone_size: many
v_call: TRBV24-1

cdr3_aa: CASKRGTPRYSWNEQFF
cdr3_nt: TGTGCCAGCAAGAGGGGGACGCCGAGATATTCCTGGAATGAGCAGTTCTTC
j_call: TRBJ2-1
d_call: .
clone_size: few
v_call: TRBV6-1

cdr3_aa: CAWSGRAEQFF
cdr3_nt: TGTGCCTGGAGTGGGAGGGCTGAGCAGTTCTTC
j_call: TRBJ2-1
d_call: .
clone_size: many
v_call: TRBV30

cdr3_aa: CASTTGGGMNQPQHF
cdr3_nt: TGTGCCAGCACCACCGGGGGGGGTATGAATCAGCCCCAGCATTTT
j_call: TRBJ1-5
d_call: .
clone_size: many
v_call: TRBV12-3/TRBV12-4

cdr3_aa: CSARAGSDRGEQFF
cdr3_nt: TGCAGTGCTAGAGCTGGGTCAGACAGGGGTGAGCAGTTCTTC
j_call: TRBJ2-1
d_call: TRBD1
clone_size: few
v_call: TRBV20-1

cdr3_aa: CASSRSPANTGELFF
cdr3_nt: TGTGCCAGTAGTCGGTCTCCCGCGAACACCGGGGAGCTGTTTTTT
j_call: TRBJ2-2
d_call: .
clone_size: few
v_call: TRBV19

cdr3_aa: CASGTSQSGEQYF
cdr3_nt: TGTGCTAGCGGGACTAGCCAAAGCGGGGAGCAGTACTTC
j_call: TRBJ2-7
d_call: TRBD2
clone_size: many
v_call: TRBV12-5

cdr3_aa: CASSQVTPGGRNIQYF
cdr3_nt: TGTGCCAGCAGCCAAGTAACCCCAGGGGGCCGAAACATTCAGTACTTC
j_call: TRBJ2-4
d_call: .
clone_size: .
v_call: TRBV3-2